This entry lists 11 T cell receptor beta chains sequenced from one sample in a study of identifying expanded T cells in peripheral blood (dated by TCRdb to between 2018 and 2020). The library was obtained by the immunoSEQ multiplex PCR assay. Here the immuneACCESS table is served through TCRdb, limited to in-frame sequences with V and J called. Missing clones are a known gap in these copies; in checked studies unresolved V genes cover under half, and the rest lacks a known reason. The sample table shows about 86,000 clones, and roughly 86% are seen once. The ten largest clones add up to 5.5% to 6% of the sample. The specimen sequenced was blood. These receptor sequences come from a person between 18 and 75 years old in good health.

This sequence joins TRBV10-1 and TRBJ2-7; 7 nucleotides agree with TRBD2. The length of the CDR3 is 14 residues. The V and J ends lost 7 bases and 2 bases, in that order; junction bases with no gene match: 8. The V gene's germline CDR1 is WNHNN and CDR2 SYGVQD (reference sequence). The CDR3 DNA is TGCGCCAGCACCCCGGGGAGGGGTCCCTACGAGCAGTACTTC. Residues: CASTPGRGPYEQYF.

CDR3: CASSLSKGSPTYEQYF. The CDR3 region has the DNA TGTGCCAGCAGTTTATCGAAGGGTAGCCCGACCTACGAGCAGTACTTC. V is TRBV27 and J is TRBJ2-7; D gene uncertain. This CDR3 region has 16 residues. The V end lost 0 bases, the J end lost 2 bases, and 14 bases lay between the germline ends. Per germline, CDR1 MNHEY and CDR2 SMNVEV (reference sequence).

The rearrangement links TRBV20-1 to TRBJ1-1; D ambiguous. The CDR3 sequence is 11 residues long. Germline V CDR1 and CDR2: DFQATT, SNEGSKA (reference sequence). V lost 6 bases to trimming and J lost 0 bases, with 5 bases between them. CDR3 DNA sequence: TGCAGTGCCCCAGTGAACACTGAAGCTTTCTTT. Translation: CSAPVNTEAFF.

CDR3 region: CASSATGVFNQPQHF. The CDR3 DNA reads as TGTGCCAGCAGTGCGACAGGGGTTTTCAATCAGCCCCAGCATTTT. The chain recombines TRBV2 with TRBJ1-5, with 8 bases matching TRBD1. Trimming removed 4 bases from V and 3 bases from J; junction bases left unmatched: 5. The germline V gene has CDR1 SNHLY and CDR2 FYNNEI. This CDR3 spans 15 amino acids. The full variable domain, rest sourced from reference TRBV2 and TRBJ1-5, is EPEVTQTPSHQVTQMGQEVILRCVPISNHLYFYWYRQILGQKVEFLVSFYNNEISEKSEIFDDQFSVERPDGSNFTLKIRSTKLEDSAMYFCASSATGVFNQPQHFGDGTRLSIL.

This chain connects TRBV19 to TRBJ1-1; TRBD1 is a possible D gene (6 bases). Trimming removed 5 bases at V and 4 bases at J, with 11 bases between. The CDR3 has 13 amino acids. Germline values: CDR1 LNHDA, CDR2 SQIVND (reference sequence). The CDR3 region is CASSGQRSTEAFF. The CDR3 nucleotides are TGTGCCAGTAGTGGACAGAGGAGCACTGAAGCTTTCTTT.

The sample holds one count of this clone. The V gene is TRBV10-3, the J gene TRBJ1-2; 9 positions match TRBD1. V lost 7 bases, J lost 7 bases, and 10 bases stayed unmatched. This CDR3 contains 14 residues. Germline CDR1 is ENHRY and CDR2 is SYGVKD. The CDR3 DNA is TGTGCCATCACTAGGACAGGGGATAGCGGTGGCTACACCTTC. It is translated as CAITRTGDSGGYTF.

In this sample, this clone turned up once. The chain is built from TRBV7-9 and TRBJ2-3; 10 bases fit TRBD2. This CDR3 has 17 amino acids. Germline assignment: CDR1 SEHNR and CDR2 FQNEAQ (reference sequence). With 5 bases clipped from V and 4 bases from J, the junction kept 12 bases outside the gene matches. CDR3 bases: TGTGCCAGCAGCAAGGGGAGCGGGGGGGCCCAGCCAGATACGCAGTATTTT. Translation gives CASSKGSGGAQPDTQYF. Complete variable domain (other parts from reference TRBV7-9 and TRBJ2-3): DTGVSQNPRHKITKRGQNVTFRCDPISEHNRLYWYRQTLGQGPEFLTYFQNEAQLEKSRLLSDRFSAERPKGSFSTLEIQRTEQGDSAMYLCASSKGSGGAQPDTQYFGPGTRLTVL.

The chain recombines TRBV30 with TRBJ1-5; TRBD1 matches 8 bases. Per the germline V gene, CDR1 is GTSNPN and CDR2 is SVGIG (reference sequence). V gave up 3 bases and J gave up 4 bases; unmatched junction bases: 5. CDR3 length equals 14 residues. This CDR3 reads CAWRGDRFNQPQHF. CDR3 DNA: TGTGCCTGGAGGGGGGACAGGTTTAATCAGCCCCAGCATTTT.

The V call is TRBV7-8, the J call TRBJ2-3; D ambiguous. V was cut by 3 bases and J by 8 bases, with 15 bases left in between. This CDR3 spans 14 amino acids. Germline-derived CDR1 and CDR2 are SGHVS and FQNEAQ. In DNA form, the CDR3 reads TGTGCCAGCAGCTTCCGCCGGTTCGGATTTACGCAGTATTTT. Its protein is CASSFRRFGFTQYF.

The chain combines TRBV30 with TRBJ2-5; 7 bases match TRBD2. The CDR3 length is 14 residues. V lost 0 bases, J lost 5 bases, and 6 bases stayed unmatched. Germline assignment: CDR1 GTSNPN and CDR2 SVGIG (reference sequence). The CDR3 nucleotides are TGTGCCTGGAGTGTAACCCGGGGAGGGGAGACCCAGTACTTC. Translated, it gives CAWSVTRGGETQYF.

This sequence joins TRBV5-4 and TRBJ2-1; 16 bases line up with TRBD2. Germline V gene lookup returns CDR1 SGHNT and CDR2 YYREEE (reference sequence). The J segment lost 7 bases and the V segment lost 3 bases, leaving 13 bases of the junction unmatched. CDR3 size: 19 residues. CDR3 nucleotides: TGTGCCAGCAGCTCTACCGGGACTAGCGGGGGGGGCGGTTGGAATGAGCAGTTCTTC. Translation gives CASSSTGTSGGGGWNEQFF.